This paragraph reports one T cell receptor beta chain. The antigen remains unidentified. Only in-frame clones appear in the TCRdb table, and some are missing; sequencing was by immunoSEQ multiplex PCR. The data hold about 100,000 clones, with about 66% observed a single time. The data belong to a study of shared clonotypes between healthy human individuals. Study overall: Samples came from a couple of female and a few male donors aged 18 to 49. Each donor contributed plates that comprised three CD4 naive, three CD4 memory, two CD8 naive and one CD8 memory. Broader study findings: Shared across a handful of donors were about 4.8% of the naive CD4 clonotypes.

The CDR3 is made up of 14 amino acids. V lost 2 bases and J 0 bases, leaving 7 bases between the germline ends. CDR1 is SGHAT and CDR2 is FQNNGV in the germline V gene. The sequence was obtained from a woman in her twenties or thirties in good health. V and J are TRBV11-2 and TRBJ1-2, with TRBD1 as a possible D gene (5 bases). Material for sequencing was memory CD8+ T cells sorted from blood. Subset reported: CD45RO+ cells pooled with CCR7-negative TemRA cells. The CDR3 DNA follows: TGTGCCAGCAGCTTACCGGGGCCTAACTATGGCTACACCTTC. It is translated as CASSLPGPNYGYTF.